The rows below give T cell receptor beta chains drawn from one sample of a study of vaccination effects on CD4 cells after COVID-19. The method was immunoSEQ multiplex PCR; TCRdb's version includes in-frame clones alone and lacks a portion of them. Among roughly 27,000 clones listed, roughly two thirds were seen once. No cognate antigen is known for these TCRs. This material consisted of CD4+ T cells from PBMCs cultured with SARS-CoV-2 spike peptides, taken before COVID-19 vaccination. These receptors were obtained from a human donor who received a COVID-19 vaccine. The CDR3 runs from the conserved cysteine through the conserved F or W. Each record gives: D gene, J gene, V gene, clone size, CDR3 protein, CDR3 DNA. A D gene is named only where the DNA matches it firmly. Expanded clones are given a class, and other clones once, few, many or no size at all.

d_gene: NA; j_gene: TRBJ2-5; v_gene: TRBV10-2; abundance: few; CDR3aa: CASSASSWETQYF; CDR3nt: TGCGCCAGCAGTGCATCCTCTTGGGAGACCCAGTACTTC
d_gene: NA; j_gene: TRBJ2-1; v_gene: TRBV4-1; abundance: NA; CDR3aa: CASSQWTGRETFNEQFF; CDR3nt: TGCGCCAGCAGCCAGTGGACCGGTCGGGAGACTTTCAATGAGCAGTTCTTC
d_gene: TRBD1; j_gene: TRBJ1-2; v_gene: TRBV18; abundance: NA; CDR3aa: CASSPDRTGYGYTF; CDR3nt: TGTGCCAGCTCACCGGACAGGACGGGCTATGGCTACACCTTC
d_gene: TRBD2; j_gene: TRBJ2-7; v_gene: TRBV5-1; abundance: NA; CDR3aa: CASSSGLVGYEQYF; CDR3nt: TGCGCCAGCAGCTCGGGACTAGTAGGCTACGAGCAGTACTTC
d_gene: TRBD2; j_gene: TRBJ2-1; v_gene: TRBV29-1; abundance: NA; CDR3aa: CSARAGVPPNEQFF; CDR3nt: TGCAGCGCTCGTGCGGGAGTCCCGCCCAATGAGCAGTTCTTC
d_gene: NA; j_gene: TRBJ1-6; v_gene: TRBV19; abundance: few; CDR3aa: CASSTGPASSPLHF; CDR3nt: TGTGCCAGTAGTACCGGGCCGGCTAGTTCACCCCTCCACTTT
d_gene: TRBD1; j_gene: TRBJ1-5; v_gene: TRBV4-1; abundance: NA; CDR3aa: CASSHGQGRESQPQHF; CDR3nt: TGCGCCAGCAGCCACGGACAGGGGCGAGAATCCCAGCCCCAGCATTTT
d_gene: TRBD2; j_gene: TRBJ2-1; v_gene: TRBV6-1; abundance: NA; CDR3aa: CASSDLRLAGVNEQFF; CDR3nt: TGTGCCAGCAGTGATTTAAGACTAGCGGGGGTGAATGAGCAGTTCTTC
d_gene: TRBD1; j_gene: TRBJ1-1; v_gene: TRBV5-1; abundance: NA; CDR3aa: CASSYRDRGTEAFF; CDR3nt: TGCGCCAGCAGTTACCGGGACAGGGGAACTGAAGCTTTCTTT
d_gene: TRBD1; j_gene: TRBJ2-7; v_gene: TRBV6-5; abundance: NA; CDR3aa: CASRTGDYEQYF; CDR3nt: TGTGCCAGCAGGACAGGGGACTACGAGCAGTACTTC
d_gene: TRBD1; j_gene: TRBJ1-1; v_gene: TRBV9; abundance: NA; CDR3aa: CASSVEGGRDTEAFF; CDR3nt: TGTGCCAGCAGCGTAGAAGGGGGCCGGGACACTGAAGCTTTCTTT
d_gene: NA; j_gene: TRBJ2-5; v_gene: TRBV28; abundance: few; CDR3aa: CASSVMGTGRETQYF; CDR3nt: TGTGCCAGCAGCGTCATGGGGACGGGGCGAGAGACCCAGTACTTC
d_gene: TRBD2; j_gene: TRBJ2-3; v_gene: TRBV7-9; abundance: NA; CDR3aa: CASRGGKHTQYF; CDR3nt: TGTGCCAGCAGGGGGGGGAAGCATACGCAGTATTTT
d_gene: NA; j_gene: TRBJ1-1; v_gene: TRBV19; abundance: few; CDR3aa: CASKLEGNTEAFF; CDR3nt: TGTGCCAGTAAATTAGAAGGGAACACTGAAGCTTTCTTT
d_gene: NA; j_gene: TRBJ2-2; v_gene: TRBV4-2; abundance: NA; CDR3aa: CASSQPGLGGRNTGELFF; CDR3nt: TGTGCCAGCAGCCAACCCGGGTTGGGCGGGCGAAACACCGGGGAGCTGTTTTTT
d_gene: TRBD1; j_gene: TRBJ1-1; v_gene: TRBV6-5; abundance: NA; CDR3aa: CASSTGTENTEAFF; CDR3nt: TGTGCCAGCAGTACTGGGACAGAGAACACTGAAGCTTTCTTT
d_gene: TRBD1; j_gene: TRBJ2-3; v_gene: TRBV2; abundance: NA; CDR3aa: CASSDFGQGSDTQYF; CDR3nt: TGTGCCAGCAGTGACTTCGGACAGGGGTCAGATACGCAGTATTTT
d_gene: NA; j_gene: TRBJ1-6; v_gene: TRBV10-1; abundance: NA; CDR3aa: CASSEGYNSPLHF; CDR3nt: TGCGCCAGCAGTGAGGGATATAATTCACCCCTCCACTTT
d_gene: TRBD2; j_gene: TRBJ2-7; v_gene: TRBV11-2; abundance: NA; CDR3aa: CASNIAGIEQYF; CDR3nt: TGTGCCAGCAATATAGCGGGAATCGAGCAGTACTTC
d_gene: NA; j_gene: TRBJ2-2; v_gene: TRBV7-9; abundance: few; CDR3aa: CASSLASGASTNTGELFF; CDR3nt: TGTGCCAGCAGCTTAGCCTCAGGGGCCTCAACTAACACCGGGGAGCTGTTTTTT
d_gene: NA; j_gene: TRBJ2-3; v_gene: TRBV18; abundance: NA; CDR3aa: CASSPSITDTQYF; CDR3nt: TGTGCCAGCTCACCCTCGATCACAGATACGCAGTATTTT
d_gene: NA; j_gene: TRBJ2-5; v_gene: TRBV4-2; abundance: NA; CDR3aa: CASSHRTEPRAQETQYF; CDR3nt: TGTGCCAGCAGCCACCGGACGGAGCCCAGAGCCCAAGAGACCCAGTACTTC
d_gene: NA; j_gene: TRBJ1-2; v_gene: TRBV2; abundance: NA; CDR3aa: CASSVGLGDGYTF; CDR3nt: TGTGCCAGCAGTGTAGGACTAGGCGATGGCTACACCTTC
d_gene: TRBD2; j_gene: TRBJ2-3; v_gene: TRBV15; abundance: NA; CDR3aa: CATSRGTSGAGDTQYF; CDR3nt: TGTGCCACCAGCAGAGGGACTAGCGGGGCTGGAGATACGCAGTATTTT
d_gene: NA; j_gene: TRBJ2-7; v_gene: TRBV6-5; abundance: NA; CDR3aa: CASSYSTLYEQYF; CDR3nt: TGTGCCAGCAGTTACTCGACTCTCTACGAGCAGTACTTC
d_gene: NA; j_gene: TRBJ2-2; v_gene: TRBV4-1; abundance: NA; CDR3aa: CASSQGGLLNTGELFF; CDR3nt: TGCGCCAGCAGCCAAGGGGGACTGTTAAACACCGGGGAGCTGTTTTTT
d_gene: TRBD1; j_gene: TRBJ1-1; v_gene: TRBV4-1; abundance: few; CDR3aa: CASSLSPRTGNTEAFF; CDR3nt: TGCGCCAGCAGCTTAAGCCCCCGGACAGGGAACACTGAAGCTTTCTTT
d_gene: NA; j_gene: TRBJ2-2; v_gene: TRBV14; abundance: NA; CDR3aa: CASSPGTWGRTNTGELFF; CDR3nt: TGTGCCAGCAGCCCAGGAACCTGGGGGCGGACGAACACCGGGGAGCTGTTTTTT
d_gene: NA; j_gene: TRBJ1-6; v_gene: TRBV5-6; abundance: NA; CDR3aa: CASSLTENSPLHF; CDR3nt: TGTGCCAGCAGCCTAACGGAGAATTCACCCCTCCACTTT
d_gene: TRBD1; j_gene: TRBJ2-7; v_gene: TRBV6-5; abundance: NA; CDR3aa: CASSYGTESYEQYF; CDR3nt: TGTGCCAGCAGTTACGGGACAGAGAGCTACGAGCAGTACTTC
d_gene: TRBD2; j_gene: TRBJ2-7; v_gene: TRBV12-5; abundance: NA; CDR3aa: CASGLVVSGSRGKYEQYF; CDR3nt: TGTGCTAGTGGTTTGGTAGTTAGCGGGAGCCGGGGGAAATACGAGCAGTACTTC
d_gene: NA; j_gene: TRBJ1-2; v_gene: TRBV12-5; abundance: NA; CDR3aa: CASGFPTRGNSTNYGYTF; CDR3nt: TGTGCTAGTGGTTTTCCAACGCGGGGCAATTCGACTAACTATGGCTACACCTTC
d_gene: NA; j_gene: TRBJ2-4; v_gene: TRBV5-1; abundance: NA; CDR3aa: CASSLEGGRNIQYF; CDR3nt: TGCGCCAGCAGCTTGGAGGGGGGGAGGAACATTCAGTACTTC
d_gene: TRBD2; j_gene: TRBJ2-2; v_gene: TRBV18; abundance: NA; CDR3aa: CASSRRTSGTAGELFF; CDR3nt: TGTGCCAGCTCACGACGGACTAGCGGGACGGCCGGGGAGCTGTTTTTT
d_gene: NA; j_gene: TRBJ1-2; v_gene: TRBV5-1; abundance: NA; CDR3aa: CASSQKQGSYGYTF; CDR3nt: TGCGCCAGCAGCCAAAAACAGGGATCCTATGGCTACACCTTC
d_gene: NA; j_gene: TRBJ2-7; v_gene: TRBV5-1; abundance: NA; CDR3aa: CASSLARRGGGPYEQYF; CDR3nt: TGCGCCAGCAGCTTGGCCAGGCGGGGAGGGGGTCCCTACGAGCAGTACTTC
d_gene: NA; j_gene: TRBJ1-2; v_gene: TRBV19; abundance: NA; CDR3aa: CASSIPLASRRGYTF; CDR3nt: TGTGCCAGTAGTATTCCCCTCGCATCCCGCCGCGGCTACACCTTC
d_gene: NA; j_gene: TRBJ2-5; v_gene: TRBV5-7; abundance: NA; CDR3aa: CASSFHGWTKETQYF; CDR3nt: TGTGCCAGCAGCTTCCATGGCTGGACTAAAGAGACCCAGTACTTC
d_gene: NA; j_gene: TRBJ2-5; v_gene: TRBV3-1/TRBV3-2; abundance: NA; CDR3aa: CASGGGHTQETQYF; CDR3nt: TGTGCCAGCGGGGGGGGACACACGCAAGAGACCCAGTACTTC
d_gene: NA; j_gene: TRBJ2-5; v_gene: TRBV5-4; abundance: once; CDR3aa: CASSLVDQETQYF; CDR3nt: TGTGCCAGCAGCTTGGTGGATCAAGAGACCCAGTACTTC
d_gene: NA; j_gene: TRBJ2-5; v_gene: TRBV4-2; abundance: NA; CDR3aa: CASSQWWGPYQETQYF; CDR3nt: TGTGCCAGCAGCCAATGGTGGGGCCCGTACCAAGAGACCCAGTACTTC
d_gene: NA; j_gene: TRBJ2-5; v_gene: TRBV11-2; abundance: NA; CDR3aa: CASSLGGSQETQYF; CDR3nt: TGTGCCAGCAGCTTAGGAGGAAGCCAAGAGACCCAGTACTTC
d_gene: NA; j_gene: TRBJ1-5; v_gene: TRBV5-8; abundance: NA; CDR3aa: CASSLGAVGQPQHF; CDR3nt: TGTGCCAGCAGCTTGGGGGCTGTTGGTCAGCCCCAGCATTTT
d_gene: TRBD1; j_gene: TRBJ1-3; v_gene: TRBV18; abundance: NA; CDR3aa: CASTTGAGNTIYF; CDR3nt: TGTGCCAGCACGACAGGGGCTGGAAACACCATATATTTT
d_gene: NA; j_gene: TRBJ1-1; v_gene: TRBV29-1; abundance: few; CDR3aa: CSVSTGTTEAFF; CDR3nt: TGCAGCGTGTCCACAGGGACCACTGAAGCTTTCTTT
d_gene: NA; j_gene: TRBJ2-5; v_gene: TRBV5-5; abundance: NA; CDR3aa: CASSLLSGTETQYF; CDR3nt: TGTGCCAGCAGCTTGTTATCAGGGACGGAGACCCAGTACTTC
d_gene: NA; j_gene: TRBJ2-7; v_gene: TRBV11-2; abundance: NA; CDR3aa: CASSFARRGSSYEQYF; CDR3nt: TGTGCCAGCAGCTTCGCAAGACGGGGAAGCTCCTACGAGCAGTACTTC
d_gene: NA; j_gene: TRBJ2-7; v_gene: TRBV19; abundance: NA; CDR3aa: CASSMMGGRGEQYF; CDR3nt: TGTGCCAGTAGTATGATGGGAGGCCGGGGCGAGCAGTACTTC
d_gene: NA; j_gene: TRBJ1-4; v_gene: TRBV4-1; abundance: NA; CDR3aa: CASSPQAGAGEKLFF; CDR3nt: TGCGCCAGCAGCCCACAAGCGGGGGCAGGCGAAAAACTGTTTTTT
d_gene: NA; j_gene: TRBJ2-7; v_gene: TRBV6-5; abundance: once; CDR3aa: CASLKDPYEQYF; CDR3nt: TGTGCCAGCTTGAAAGACCCCTACGAGCAGTACTTC
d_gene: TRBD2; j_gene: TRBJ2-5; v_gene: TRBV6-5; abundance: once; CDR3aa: CASSPLAAETQYF; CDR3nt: TGTGCCAGCAGTCCTCTAGCGGCAGAGACCCAGTACTTC
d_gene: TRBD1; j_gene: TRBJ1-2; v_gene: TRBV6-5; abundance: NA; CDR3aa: CASRGDRYVYGYTF; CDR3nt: TGTGCCAGCAGGGGGGACAGATACGTCTATGGCTACACCTTC
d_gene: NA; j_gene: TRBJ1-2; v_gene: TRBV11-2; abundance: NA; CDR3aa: CASSSGDGYTF; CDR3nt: TGTGCCAGCAGCTCCGGGGATGGCTACACCTTC